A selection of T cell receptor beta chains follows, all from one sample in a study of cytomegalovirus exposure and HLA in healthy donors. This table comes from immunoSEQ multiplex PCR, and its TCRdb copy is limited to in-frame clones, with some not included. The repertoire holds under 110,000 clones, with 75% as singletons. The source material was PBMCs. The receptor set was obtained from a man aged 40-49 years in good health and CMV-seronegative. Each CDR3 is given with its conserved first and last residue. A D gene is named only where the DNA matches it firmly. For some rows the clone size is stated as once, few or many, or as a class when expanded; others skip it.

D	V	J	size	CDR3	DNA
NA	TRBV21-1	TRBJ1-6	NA	CASSFPGQSSYNSPLHF	TGTGCCAGCAGCTTTCCCGGACAGAGCTCCTATAATTCACCCCTCCACTTT
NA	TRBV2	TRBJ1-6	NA	CASSALSPGQNSPLHF	TGTGCCAGCAGTGCCCTATCCCCAGGGCAAAATTCACCCCTCCACTTT
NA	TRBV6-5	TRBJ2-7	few	CASSYSGDSSYEQYF	TGTGCCAGCAGTTACTCAGGAGACAGCTCCTACGAGCAGTACTTC
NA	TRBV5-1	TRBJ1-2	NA	CASSLNPTANYGYTF	TGCGCCAGCAGCTTGAACCCCACAGCTAACTATGGCTACACCTTC
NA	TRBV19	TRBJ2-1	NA	CASSKGLYNEQFF	TGTGCCAGTAGTAAGGGGCTATACAATGAGCAGTTCTTC
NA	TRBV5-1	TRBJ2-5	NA	CASHSGTPQETQYF	TGCGCCAGCCATTCCGGGACACCTCAAGAGACCCAGTACTTC
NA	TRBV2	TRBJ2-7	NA	CASSESLVSEQYF	TGTGCCAGCAGTGAAAGCCTAGTCAGCGAGCAGTACTTC
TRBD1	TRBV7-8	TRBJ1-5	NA	CASSPRPGQGNQPQHF	TGTGCCAGCAGCCCAAGACCCGGACAGGGCAATCAGCCCCAGCATTTT
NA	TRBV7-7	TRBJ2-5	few	CASSYRVKETQYF	TGTGCCAGCAGCTACCGGGTCAAAGAGACCCAGTACTTC
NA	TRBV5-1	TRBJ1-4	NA	CASSPAGGARGEKLFF	TGCGCCAGCAGCCCCGCGGGGGGGGCGAGGGGTGAAAAACTGTTTTTT
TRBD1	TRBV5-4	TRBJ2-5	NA	CASSPDRGRETQYF	TGTGCCAGCAGCCCCGACAGGGGTCGGGAGACCCAGTACTTC
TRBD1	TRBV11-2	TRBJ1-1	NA	CASSGQGATAEAFF	TGTGCCAGCAGCGGACAGGGGGCAACCGCTGAAGCTTTCTTT
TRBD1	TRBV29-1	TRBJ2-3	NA	CSVGTGVRDTQYF	TGCAGCGTCGGCACAGGGGTAAGGGATACGCAGTATTTT
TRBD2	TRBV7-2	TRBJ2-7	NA	CASRAGGSEYEQYF	TGTGCCAGCAGGGCGGGGGGATCAGAGTACGAGCAGTACTTC
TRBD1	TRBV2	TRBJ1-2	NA	CASSETRQGVYGYTF	TGTGCCAGCAGCGAAACGCGACAGGGGGTCTATGGCTACACCTTC
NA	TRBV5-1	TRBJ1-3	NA	CASREGSGNTIYF	TGCGCCAGCAGGGAGGGCTCTGGAAACACCATATATTTT
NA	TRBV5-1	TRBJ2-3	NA	CASSLTQGVRYTQYF	TGCGCCAGCAGCTTGACTCAGGGCGTAAGGTATACGCAGTATTTT
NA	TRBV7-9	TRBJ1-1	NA	CASRRPGGRTEAFF	TGTGCCAGCAGACGGCCTGGTGGGCGAACTGAAGCTTTCTTT
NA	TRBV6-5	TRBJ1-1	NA	CASAPERNTEAFF	TGTGCCAGCGCACCAGAACGGAACACTGAAGCTTTCTTT
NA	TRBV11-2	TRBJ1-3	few	CASSRPGSGVTGNTIYF	TGTGCCAGCAGCCGTCCGGGGTCGGGGGTGACTGGAAACACCATATATTTT
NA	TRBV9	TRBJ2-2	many	CASTPRGPGELFF	TGTGCCAGCACTCCCCGGGGTCCCGGGGAGCTGTTTTTT
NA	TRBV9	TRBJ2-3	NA	CASSVGPTSTGDTQYF	TGTGCCAGCAGCGTAGGTCCGACTAGTACGGGCGATACGCAGTATTTT
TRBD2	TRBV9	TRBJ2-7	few	CASSVGGRGGYEQYF	TGTGCCAGCAGCGTAGGGGGACGGGGGGGATACGAGCAGTACTTC
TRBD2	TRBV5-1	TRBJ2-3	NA	CASSLDGGGGTDTQYF	TGCGCCAGCAGCTTGGATGGCGGGGGGGGCACAGATACGCAGTATTTT
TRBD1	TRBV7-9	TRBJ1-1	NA	CASSTSGTEKGAFF	TGTGCCAGCAGCACCTCCGGGACAGAAAAAGGAGCTTTCTTT
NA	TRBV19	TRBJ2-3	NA	CASALQGTSTDTQYF	TGTGCCAGCGCACTACAGGGAACTAGCACAGATACGCAGTATTTT
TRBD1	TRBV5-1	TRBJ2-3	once	CASSLLGGGTDTQYF	TGCGCCAGCAGCTTGCTAGGGGGCGGGACAGATACGCAGTATTTT
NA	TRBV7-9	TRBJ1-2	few	CASRKGGDGYTF	TGTGCCAGCAGAAAAGGGGGGGATGGCTACACCTTC
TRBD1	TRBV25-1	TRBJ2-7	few	CASRRGTDYEQYF	TGTGCCAGCAGAAGGGGGACAGATTACGAGCAGTACTTC
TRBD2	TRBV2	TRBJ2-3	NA	CASHRLASDTQYF	TGTGCCAGTCATCGACTAGCGTCAGATACGCAGTATTTT
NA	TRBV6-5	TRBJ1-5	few	CASSLRGGSQHF	TGTGCCAGCAGCCTACGGGGGGGCTCCCAGCATTTT
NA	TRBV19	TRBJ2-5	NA	CASAGLGLETQYF	TGTGCCAGTGCAGGTTTAGGTTTGGAGACCCAGTACTTC
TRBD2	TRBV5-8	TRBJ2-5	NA	CASRTGTSGETQYF	TGTGCCAGCAGAACCGGGACTAGCGGGGAGACCCAGTACTTC
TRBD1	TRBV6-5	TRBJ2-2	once	CASSARTGTGELFF	TGTGCCAGCAGTGCTCGGACAGGGACCGGGGAGCTGTTTTTT
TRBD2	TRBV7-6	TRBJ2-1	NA	CASSLQGLGLHEQFF	TGTGCCAGCAGCTTACAAGGACTAGGTTTACATGAGCAGTTCTTC
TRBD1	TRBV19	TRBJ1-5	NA	CASSRDSGRAQHF	TGTGCCAGTTCCCGGGACAGCGGACGAGCCCAGCATTTT
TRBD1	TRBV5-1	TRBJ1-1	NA	CASSYYGQGAEAFF	TGCGCCAGCAGCTATTATGGACAGGGGGCGGAGGCTTTCTTT
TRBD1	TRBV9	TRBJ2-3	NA	CASSVGVGTGQGKQYF	TGTGCCAGCAGCGTAGGGGTAGGGACAGGCCAGGGAAAGCAGTATTTT
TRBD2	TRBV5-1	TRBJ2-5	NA	CASSWTSGGVAETQYF	TGCGCCAGCAGCTGGACTAGCGGGGGGGTCGCCGAGACCCAGTACTTC
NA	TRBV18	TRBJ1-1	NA	CASSPQVDRNTEAFF	TGTGCCAGCTCACCACAGGTGGACAGGAACACTGAAGCTTTCTTT
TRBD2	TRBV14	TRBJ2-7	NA	CASSQGILSGGSYEQYF	TGTGCCAGCAGCCAGGGAATCCTTAGCGGGGGGTCCTACGAGCAGTACTTC
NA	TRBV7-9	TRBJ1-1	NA	CASSLGWAGTATEAFF	TGTGCCAGCAGCTTAGGGTGGGCGGGAACGGCCACTGAAGCTTTCTTT